This T cell receptor beta chain was recovered during a study of T cell responses to AZD1222 COVID-19 vaccine. General study results and limits: Among the donors, most were white British and more were female, and clonal diversity was possibly underestimated.

The germline V gene has CDR1 LNHDA and CDR2 SQIVND (reference sequence). After removal of 4 bases from V and 7 bases from J, the junction contained 7 bases not matched to a gene. This CDR3 is built from 14 residues. The repertoire was sequenced with immunoSEQ multiplex PCR; TCRdb's copy has only in-frame clones and lacks some. Of under 300,000 clones listed, more than 85% are singletons. Remarks on this clone: Its specificity is unknown.

This sequence joins TRBV19 and TRBJ2-1, with 7 nucleotides matching TRBD2. The sample consisted of peripheral blood, taken on day 0 of AZD1222 vaccination. This TCR derives from an adult in good health. CDR3 residues: CASSTSGGRNEQFF. CDR3 in DNA: TGTGCCAGTAGTACCTCGGGGGGAAGGAATGAGCAGTTCTTC.